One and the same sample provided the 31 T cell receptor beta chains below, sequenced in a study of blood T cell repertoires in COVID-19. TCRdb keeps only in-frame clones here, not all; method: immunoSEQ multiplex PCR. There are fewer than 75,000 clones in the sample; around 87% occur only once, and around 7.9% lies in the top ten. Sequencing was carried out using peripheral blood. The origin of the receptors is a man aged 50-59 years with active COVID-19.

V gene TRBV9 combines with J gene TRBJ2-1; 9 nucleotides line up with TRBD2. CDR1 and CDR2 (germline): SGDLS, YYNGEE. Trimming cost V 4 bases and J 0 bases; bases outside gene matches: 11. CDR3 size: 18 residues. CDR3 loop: CASSPSSLAGSSYNEQFF. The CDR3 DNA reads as TGTGCCAGCAGCCCGTCTTCCCTAGCGGGGAGCTCCTACAATGAGCAGTTCTTC.

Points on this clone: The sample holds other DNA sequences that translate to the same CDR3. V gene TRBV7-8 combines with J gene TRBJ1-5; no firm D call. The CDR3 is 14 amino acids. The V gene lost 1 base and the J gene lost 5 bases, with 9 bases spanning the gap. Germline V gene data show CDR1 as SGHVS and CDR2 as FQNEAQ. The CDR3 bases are TGTGCCAGCAGCTTAGGAGGCCGTGATCAGCCCCAGCATTTT. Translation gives CASSLGGRDQPQHF.

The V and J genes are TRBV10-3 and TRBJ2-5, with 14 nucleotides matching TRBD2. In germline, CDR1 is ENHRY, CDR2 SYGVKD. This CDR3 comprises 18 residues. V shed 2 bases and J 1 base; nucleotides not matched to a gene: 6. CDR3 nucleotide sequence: TGTGCCATCAGTGAGGGACTAGCGGGGGGCGCCGGCCAAGAGACCCAGTACTTC. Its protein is CAISEGLAGGAGQETQYF.

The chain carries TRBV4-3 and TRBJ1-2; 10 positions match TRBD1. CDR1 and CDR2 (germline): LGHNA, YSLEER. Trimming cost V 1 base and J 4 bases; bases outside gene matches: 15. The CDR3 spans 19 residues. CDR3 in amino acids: CASSQAPAKTGGGVYGYTF. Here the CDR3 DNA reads TGCGCCAGCAGCCAAGCTCCGGCGAAGACAGGGGGCGGGGTCTATGGCTACACCTTC.

This CDR3 is CASSSWGSDTQYF. In DNA, the CDR3 is TGTGCCAGCAGCTCCTGGGGCTCAGATACGCAGTATTTT. The chain joins TRBV5-6 to TRBJ2-3, with a tentative D call TRBD1 (5 bases). Between the trimmed V and J ends, which lost 3 bases and 4 bases, there was a span of 9 bases. CDR1 is SGHDT, CDR2 YYEEEE, per germline. This CDR3 is built from 13 residues. Variable domain in full (rest from reference TRBV5-6 and TRBJ2-3): DAGVTQSPTHLIKTRGQQVTLRCSPKSGHDTVSWYQQALGQGPQFIFQYYEEEERQRGNFPDRFSGHQFPNYSSELNVNALLLGDSALYLCASSSWGSDTQYFGPGTRLTVL.

CDR3 sequence: CASSLKNSPNTGELFF. The CDR3 nucleotides are TGTGCCAGCAGCTTAAAGAACTCCCCGAACACCGGGGAGCTGTTTTTT. This sequence joins TRBV11-2 and TRBJ2-2; D gene uncertain. Germline-derived CDR1 and CDR2 are SGHAT and FQNNGV. The CDR3 is 16 residues long. The V end was cut by 2 bases, the J end by 0 bases, with 10 bases between.

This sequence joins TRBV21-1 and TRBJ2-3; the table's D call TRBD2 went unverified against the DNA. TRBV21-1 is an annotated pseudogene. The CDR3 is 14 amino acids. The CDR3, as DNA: TGTGCCAGCAGCCCCCGGTTTAGGGGCGGGGGGGTGTATTTT. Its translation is CASSPRFRGGGVYF.

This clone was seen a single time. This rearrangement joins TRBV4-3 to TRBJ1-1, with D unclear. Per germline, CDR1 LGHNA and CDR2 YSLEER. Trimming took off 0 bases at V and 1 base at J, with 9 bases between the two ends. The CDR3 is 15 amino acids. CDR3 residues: CASSQDKRTNTEAFF. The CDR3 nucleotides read TGCGCCAGCAGCCAAGATAAGCGAACGAACACTGAAGCTTTCTTT.

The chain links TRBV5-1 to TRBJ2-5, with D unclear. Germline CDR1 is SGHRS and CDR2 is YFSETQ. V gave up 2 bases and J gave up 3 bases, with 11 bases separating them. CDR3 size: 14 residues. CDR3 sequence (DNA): TGCGCCAGCAGCTTCCGTTCAGTCGAAGAGACCCAGTACTTC. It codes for CASSFRSVEETQYF.

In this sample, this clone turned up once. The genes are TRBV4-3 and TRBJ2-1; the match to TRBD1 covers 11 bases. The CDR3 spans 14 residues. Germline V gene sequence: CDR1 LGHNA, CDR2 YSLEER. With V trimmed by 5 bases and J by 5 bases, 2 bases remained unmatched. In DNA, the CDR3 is TGCGCCAGCAGCGGGGACAGGGGGGACAATGAGCAGTTCTTC. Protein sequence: CASSGDRGDNEQFF.

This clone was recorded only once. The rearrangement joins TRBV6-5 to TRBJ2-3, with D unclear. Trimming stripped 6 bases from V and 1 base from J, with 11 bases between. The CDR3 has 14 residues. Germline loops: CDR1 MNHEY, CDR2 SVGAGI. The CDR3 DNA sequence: TGTGCCAGCAGGCTCCGGGTAGGCACAGATACGCAGTATTTT. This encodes CASRLRVGTDTQYF.

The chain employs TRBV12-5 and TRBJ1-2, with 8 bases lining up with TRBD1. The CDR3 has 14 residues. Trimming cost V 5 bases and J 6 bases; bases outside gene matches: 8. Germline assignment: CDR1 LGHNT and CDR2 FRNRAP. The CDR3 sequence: CASGLYWTGHGYTF. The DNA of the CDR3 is TGTGCTAGTGGTCTCTATTGGACAGGGCATGGCTACACCTTC.

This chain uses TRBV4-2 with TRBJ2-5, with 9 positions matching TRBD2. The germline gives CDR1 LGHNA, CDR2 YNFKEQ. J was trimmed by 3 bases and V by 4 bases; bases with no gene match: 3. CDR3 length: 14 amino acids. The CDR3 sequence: CASSPRLAEETQYF. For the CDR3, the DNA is TGTGCCAGCAGCCCCCGACTAGCGGAAGAGACCCAGTACTTC.

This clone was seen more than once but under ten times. The CDR3, as DNA: TGTGCCAGCAGATTGCACAGGGGGAGGAAGAACACTGAAGCTTTCTTT. Its protein product is CASRLHRGRKNTEAFF. The chain joins TRBV27 to TRBJ1-1; 8 nucleotides align to TRBD1. The CDR3 contains 16 residues. The germline gives CDR1 MNHEY, CDR2 SMNVEV (reference sequence). V gave up 6 bases and J gave up 1 base; unmatched junction bases: 10.

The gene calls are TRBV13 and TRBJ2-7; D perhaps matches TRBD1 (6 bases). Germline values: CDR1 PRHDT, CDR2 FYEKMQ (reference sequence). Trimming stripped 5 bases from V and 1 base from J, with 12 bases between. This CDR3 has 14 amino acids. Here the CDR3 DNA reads TGTGCCAGCAGCCCAGGGGCAGCGTCCTACGAGCAGTACTTC. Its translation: CASSPGAASYEQYF.

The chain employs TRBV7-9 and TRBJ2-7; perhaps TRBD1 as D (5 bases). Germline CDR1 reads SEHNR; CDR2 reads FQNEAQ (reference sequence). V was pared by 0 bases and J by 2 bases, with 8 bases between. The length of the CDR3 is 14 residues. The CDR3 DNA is TGTGCCAGCAGCTTAGCGGACACGGCCTACGAGCAGTACTTC. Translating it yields CASSLADTAYEQYF.

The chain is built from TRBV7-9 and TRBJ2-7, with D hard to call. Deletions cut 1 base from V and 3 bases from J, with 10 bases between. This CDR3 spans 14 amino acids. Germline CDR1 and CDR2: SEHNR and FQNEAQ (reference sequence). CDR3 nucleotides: TGTGCCAGCAGCTTAGGTGGCGGCTTCTACGAGCAGTACTTC. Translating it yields CASSLGGGFYEQYF.

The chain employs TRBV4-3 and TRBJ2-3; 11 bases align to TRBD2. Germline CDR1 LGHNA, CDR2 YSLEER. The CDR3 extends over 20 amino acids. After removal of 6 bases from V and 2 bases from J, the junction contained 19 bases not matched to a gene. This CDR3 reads CASRASLAGEAIGHTDTQYF. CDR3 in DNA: TGCGCCAGCAGGGCCTCACTAGCGGGGGAGGCCATAGGCCACACAGATACGCAGTATTTT.

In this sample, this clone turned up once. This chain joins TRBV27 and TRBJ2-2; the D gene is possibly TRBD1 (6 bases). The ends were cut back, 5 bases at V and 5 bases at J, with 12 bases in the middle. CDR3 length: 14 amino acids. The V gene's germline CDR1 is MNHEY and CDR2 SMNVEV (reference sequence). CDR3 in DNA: TGTGCCAGCAGTGACTACAGGGTTACCGGGGAGCTGTTTTTT. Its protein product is CASSDYRVTGELFF.

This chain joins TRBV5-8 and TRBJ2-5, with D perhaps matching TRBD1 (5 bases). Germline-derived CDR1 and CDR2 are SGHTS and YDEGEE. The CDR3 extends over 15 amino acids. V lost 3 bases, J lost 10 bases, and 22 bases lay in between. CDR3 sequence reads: CASSSDGHGEGVQYF. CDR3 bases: TGTGCCAGCAGCTCCGATGGACACGGCGAAGGGGTCCAGTACTTC.

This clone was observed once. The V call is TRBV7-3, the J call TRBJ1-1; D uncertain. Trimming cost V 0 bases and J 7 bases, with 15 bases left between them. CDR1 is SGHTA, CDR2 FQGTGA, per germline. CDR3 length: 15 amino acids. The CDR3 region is CASSLTPRHAGEAFF. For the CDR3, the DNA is TGTGCCAGCAGCTTAACGCCCCGCCACGCCGGTGAAGCTTTCTTT.

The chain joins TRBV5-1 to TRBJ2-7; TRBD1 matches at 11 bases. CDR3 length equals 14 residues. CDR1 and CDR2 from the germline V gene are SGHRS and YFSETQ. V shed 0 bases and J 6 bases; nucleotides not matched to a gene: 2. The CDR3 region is CASSLGGTGGEQYF. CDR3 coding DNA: TGCGCCAGCAGCTTGGGCGGGACAGGGGGCGAGCAGTACTTC. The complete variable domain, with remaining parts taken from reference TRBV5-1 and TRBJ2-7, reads KAGVTQTPRYLIKTRGQQVTLSCSPISGHRSVSWYQQTPGQGLQFLFEYFSETQRNKGNFPGRFSGRQFSNSRSEMNVSTLELGDSALYLCASSLGGTGGEQYFGPGTRLTVT.

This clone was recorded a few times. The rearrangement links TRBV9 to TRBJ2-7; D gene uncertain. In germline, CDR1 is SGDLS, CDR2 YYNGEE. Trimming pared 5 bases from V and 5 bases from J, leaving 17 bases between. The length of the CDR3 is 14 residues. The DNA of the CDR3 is TGTGCCAGCAGTGATCGTTGGCAGTCTCACGAGCAGTACTTC. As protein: CASSDRWQSHEQYF.

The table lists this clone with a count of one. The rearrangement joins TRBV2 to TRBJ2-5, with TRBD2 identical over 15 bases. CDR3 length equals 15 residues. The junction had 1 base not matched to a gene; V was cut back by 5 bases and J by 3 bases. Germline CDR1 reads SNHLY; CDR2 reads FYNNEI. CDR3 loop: CASSWTSGREETQYF. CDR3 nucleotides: TGTGCCAGCAGTTGGACTAGCGGGAGGGAAGAGACCCAGTACTTC.

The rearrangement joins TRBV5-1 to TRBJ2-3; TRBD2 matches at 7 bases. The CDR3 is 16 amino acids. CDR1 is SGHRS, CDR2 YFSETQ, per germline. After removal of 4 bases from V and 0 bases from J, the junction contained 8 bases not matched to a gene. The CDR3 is CASSLGTTGSTDTQYF. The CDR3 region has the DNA TGCGCCAGCAGCCTCGGGACTACGGGGAGCACAGATACGCAGTATTTT. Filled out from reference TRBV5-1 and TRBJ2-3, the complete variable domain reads KAGVTQTPRYLIKTRGQQVTLSCSPISGHRSVSWYQQTPGQGLQFLFEYFSETQRNKGNFPGRFSGRQFSNSRSEMNVSTLELGDSALYLCASSLGTTGSTDTQYFGPGTRLTVL.

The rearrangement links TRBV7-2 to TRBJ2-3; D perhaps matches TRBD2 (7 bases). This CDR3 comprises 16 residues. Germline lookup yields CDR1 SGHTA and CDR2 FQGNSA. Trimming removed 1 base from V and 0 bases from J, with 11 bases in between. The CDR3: CASSLGGGPSTDTQYF. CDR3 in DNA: TGTGCCAGCAGCTTAGGCGGGGGCCCAAGCACAGATACGCAGTATTTT.

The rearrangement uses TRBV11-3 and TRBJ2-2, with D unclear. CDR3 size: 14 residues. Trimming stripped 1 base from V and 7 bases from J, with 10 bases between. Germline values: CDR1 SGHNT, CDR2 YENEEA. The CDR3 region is CASSLGRISGELFF. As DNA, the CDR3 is TGTGCCAGCAGCTTAGGCAGGATCAGCGGGGAGCTGTTTTTT.

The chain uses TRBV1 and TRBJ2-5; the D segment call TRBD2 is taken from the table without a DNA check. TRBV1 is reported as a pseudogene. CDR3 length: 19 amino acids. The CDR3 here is CTSSQDSVTYERGEETQYF. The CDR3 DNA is TGCACCAGCAGCCAAGATAGCGTTACATACGAGCGGGGGGAAGAGACCCAGTACTTC.

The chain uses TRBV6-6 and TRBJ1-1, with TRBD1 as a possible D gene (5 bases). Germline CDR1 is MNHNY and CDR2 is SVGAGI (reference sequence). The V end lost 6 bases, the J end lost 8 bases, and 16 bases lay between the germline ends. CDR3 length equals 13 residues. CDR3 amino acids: CASRLREVTEAFF. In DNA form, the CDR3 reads TGTGCCAGCAGGCTCAGGGAAGTCACCGAAGCTTTCTTT.

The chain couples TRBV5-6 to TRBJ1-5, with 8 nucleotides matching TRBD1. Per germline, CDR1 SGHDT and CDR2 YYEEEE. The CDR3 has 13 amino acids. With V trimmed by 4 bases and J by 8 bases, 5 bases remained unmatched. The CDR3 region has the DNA TGTGCCAGCAGCAAGGACAGGGCGGAGCCCCAGCATTTT. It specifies CASSKDRAEPQHF.

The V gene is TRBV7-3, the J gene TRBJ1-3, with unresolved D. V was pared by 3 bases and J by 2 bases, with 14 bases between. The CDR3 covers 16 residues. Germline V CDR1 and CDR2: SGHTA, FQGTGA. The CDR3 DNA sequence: TGTGCCAGCAGCTTGACGGGGTTCAGAACTGGAAACACCATATATTTT. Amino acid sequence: CASSLTGFRTGNTIYF. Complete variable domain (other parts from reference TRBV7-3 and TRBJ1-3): GAGVSQTPSNKVTEKGKYVELRCDPISGHTALYWYRQSLGQGPEFLIYFQGTGAADDSGLPNDRFFAVRPEGSVSTLKIQRTERGDSAVYLCASSLTGFRTGNTIYFGEGSWLTVV.